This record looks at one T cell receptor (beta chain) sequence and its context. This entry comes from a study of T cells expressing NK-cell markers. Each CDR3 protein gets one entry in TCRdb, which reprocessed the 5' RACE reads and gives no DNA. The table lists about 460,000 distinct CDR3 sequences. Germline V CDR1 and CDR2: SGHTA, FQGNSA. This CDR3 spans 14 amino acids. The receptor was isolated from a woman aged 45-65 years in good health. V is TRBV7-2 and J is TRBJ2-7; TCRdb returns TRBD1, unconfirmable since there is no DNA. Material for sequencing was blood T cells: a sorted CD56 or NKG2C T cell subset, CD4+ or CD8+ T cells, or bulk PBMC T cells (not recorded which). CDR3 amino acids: CASTSQGGPGEQYF.